This TCR beta chain appears in the sequencing data of a study of blood T cell repertoires in COVID-19. The overall study: Nucleic acid was either cDNA or gDNA, and it came from T cells, B-cell-depleted T cells, or PBMCs.

Membership in each cohort depended on participant-reported clinical history. Donors in Cohort 3 counted as recovered after two negative PCRs, clearance, or symptom resolution. Method: immunoSEQ multiplex PCR; TCRdb's copy keeps in-frame clones and lacks some. The sample records around 300,000 clones, around 90% being singletons. The length of the CDR3 is 16 residues. Trimming removed 0 bases at V and 5 bases at J, with 12 bases between. Germline V gene lookup returns CDR1 SGHRS and CDR2 YFSETQ. The receptor was derived from a woman aged 40 to 50 who had recovered from COVID-19. The source material was PBMCs or T cells enriched from blood (not recorded which). The chain couples TRBV5-1 to TRBJ1-6; D call uncertain. The CDR3 DNA follows: TGCGCCAGCAGCTTGGTTGCAGGTATCAATAATTCACCCCTCCACTTT. Protein: CASSLVAGINNSPLHF.